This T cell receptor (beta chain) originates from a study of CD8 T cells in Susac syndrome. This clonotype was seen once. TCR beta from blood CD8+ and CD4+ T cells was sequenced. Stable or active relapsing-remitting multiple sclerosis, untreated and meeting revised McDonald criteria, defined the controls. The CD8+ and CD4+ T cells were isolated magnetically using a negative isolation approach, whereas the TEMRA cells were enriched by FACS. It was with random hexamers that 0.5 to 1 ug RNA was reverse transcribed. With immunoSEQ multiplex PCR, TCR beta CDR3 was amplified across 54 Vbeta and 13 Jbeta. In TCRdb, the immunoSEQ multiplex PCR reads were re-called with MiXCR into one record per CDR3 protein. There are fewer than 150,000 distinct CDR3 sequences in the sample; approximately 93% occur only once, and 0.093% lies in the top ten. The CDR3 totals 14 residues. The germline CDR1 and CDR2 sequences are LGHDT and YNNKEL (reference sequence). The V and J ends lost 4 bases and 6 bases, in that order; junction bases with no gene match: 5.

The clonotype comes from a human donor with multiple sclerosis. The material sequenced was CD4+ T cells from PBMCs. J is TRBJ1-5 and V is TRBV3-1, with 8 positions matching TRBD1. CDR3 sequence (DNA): TGTGCCAGCAGCCCGACAGGGGACGGTCAGCCCCAGCATTTT. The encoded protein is CASSPTGDGQPQHF.